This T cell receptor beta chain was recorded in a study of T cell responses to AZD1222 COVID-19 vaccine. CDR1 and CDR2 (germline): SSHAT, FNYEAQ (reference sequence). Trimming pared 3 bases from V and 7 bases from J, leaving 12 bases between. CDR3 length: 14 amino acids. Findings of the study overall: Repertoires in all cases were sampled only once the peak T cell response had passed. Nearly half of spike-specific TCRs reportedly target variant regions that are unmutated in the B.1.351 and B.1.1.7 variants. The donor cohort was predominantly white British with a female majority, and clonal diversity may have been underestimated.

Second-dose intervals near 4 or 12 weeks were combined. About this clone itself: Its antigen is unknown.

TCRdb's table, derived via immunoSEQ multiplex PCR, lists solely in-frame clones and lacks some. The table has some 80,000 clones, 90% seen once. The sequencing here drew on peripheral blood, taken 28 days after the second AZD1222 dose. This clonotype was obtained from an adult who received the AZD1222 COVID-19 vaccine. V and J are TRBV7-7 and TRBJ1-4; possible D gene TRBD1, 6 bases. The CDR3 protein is CASSLTTGPEKLFF. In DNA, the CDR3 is TGTGCCAGCAGCTTGACGACAGGCCCTGAAAAACTGTTTTTT.